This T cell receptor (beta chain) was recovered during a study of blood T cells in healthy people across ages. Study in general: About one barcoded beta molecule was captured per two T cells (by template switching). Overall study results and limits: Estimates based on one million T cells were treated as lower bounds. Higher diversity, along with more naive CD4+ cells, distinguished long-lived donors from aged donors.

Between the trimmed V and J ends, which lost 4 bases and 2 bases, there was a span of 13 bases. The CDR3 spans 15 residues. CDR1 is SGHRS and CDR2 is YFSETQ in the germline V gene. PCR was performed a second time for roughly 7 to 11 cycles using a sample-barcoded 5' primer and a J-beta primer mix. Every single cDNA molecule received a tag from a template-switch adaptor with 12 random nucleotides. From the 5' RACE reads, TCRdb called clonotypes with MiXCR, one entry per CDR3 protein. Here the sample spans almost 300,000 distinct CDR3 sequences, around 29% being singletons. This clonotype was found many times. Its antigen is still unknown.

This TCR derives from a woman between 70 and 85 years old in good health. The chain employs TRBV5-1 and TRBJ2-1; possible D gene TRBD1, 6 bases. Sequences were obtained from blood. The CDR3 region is CASSQTGTPYNEQFF. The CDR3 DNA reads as TGCGCCAGCAGCCAGACCGGGACACCCTACAATGAGCAGTTCTTC.